Listed below are T cell receptor beta chains from one sample, sequenced in a study of blood T cell repertoires in COVID-19. The data were produced by immunoSEQ multiplex PCR, yet TCRdb's version contains in-frame clones alone and is incomplete. The sample contains about 170,000 clones, 80% to 90% of which appear only once. What was sequenced was peripheral blood. The receptors come from a woman aged 55-75 years with COVID-19, enrolled during active disease. Both conserved end residues are part of each CDR3. The order of the fields is J gene, V gene, D gene, clone size, CDR3 protein, CDR3 DNA. The D gene is left open where the match is weak. Size tells how often a clone was seen (once, few, many) or the class of an expanded clone, and some rows leave it out.

J gene: TRBJ2-2
V gene: TRBV11-2
D gene: TRBD2
clone size: few
CDR3 protein: CASSSLAGPHVGELFF
CDR3 DNA: TGTGCCAGCAGCTCGTTAGCGGGACCCCACGTCGGGGAGCTGTTTTTT

J gene: TRBJ2-1
V gene: TRBV6-2/TRBV6-3
D gene: -
clone size: -
CDR3 protein: CASSYFGSAYNEQFF
CDR3 DNA: TGTGCCAGCAGTTACTTCGGGAGCGCTTACAATGAGCAGTTCTTC

J gene: TRBJ1-2
V gene: TRBV11-1
D gene: -
clone size: -
CDR3 protein: CASSLARGTGDYGYTF
CDR3 DNA: TGTGCCAGCAGCTTAGCGAGGGGGACGGGTGACTATGGCTACACCTTC

J gene: TRBJ1-2
V gene: TRBV3-1/TRBV3-2
D gene: TRBD1
clone size: once
CDR3 protein: CASSQGQGARGYTF
CDR3 DNA: TGTGCCAGCAGCCAAGGACAGGGGGCGCGTGGCTACACCTTC

J gene: TRBJ1-6
V gene: TRBV19
D gene: TRBD1
clone size: -
CDR3 protein: CASTLGQLNSPLHF
CDR3 DNA: TGTGCCAGTACCTTGGGACAGCTCAATTCACCCCTCCACTTT

J gene: TRBJ1-6
V gene: TRBV6-5
D gene: TRBD1
clone size: once
CDR3 protein: CASRADRGRDSPLHF
CDR3 DNA: TGTGCCAGCAGGGCGGACAGGGGGCGCGATTCACCCCTCCACTTT

J gene: TRBJ2-7
V gene: TRBV6-6
D gene: -
clone size: once
CDR3 protein: CASSYGSRRGYF
CDR3 DNA: TGTGCCAGCAGTTACGGCAGTCGGCGAGGGTACTTC

J gene: TRBJ1-5
V gene: TRBV6-2/TRBV6-3
D gene: TRBD1
clone size: -
CDR3 protein: CASSYSGQGKVNQPQHF
CDR3 DNA: TGTGCCAGCAGTTATTCTGGACAGGGGAAGGTCAATCAGCCCCAGCATTTT

J gene: TRBJ1-3
V gene: TRBV9
D gene: -
clone size: -
CDR3 protein: CASSVDGVNTIYF
CDR3 DNA: TGTGCCAGCAGCGTAGACGGGGTTAACACCATATATTTT

J gene: TRBJ1-5
V gene: TRBV29-1
D gene: -
clone size: -
CDR3 protein: CSVKDSYNQPQHF
CDR3 DNA: TGCAGCGTTAAGGACAGCTACAATCAGCCCCAGCATTTT

J gene: TRBJ2-1
V gene: TRBV19
D gene: -
clone size: -
CDR3 protein: CASRAGLPSNEQFF
CDR3 DNA: TGTGCCAGTAGGGCGGGGCTCCCATCCAATGAGCAGTTCTTC

J gene: TRBJ2-7
V gene: TRBV28
D gene: TRBD2
clone size: few
CDR3 protein: CASSNGLAGVYEQYF
CDR3 DNA: TGTGCCAGCAGTAACGGACTAGCGGGAGTCTACGAGCAGTACTTC

J gene: TRBJ2-3
V gene: TRBV19
D gene: TRBD2
clone size: -
CDR3 protein: CASRRTSGRLLDTQYF
CDR3 DNA: TGTGCCAGTCGGCGGACTAGCGGGAGGTTATTAGATACGCAGTATTTT

J gene: TRBJ2-1
V gene: TRBV5-1
D gene: TRBD2
clone size: once
CDR3 protein: CASSTGLANEQFF
CDR3 DNA: TGCGCCAGCAGCACCGGACTAGCCAATGAGCAGTTCTTC

J gene: TRBJ2-5
V gene: TRBV18
D gene: -
clone size: few
CDR3 protein: CASSPPNGQETQYF
CDR3 DNA: TGTGCCAGCTCACCACCCAACGGCCAAGAGACCCAGTACTTC

J gene: TRBJ1-6
V gene: TRBV28
D gene: -
clone size: -
CDR3 protein: CASGIRGSSYNSPLHF
CDR3 DNA: TGTGCCAGCGGGATCAGGGGTAGCTCCTATAATTCACCCCTCCACTTT

J gene: TRBJ2-7
V gene: TRBV20-1
D gene: TRBD2
clone size: -
CDR3 protein: CSALLAYEQYF
CDR3 DNA: TGCAGTGCTTTACTAGCGTACGAGCAGTACTTC

J gene: TRBJ2-7
V gene: TRBV7-9
D gene: TRBD2
clone size: -
CDR3 protein: CASSLPQTSGSGEQYF
CDR3 DNA: TGTGCCAGCAGCCTCCCTCAGACTAGCGGGAGTGGGGAGCAGTACTTC

J gene: TRBJ1-2
V gene: TRBV24-1
D gene: -
clone size: -
CDR3 protein: CATSELDRGYTF
CDR3 DNA: TGTGCCACCAGTGAACTCGACAGAGGCTACACCTTC

J gene: TRBJ1-5
V gene: TRBV5-8
D gene: -
clone size: -
CDR3 protein: CASSFTEAGNQPQHF
CDR3 DNA: TGTGCCAGCAGCTTCACCGAGGCCGGCAATCAGCCCCAGCATTTT

J gene: TRBJ2-2
V gene: TRBV19
D gene: TRBD1
clone size: -
CDR3 protein: CASSQRGQGLSTGELFF
CDR3 DNA: TGTGCCAGTAGCCAGAGGGGACAGGGCCTAAGCACCGGGGAGCTGTTTTTT

J gene: TRBJ2-7
V gene: TRBV11-1
D gene: -
clone size: -
CDR3 protein: CASSPRDLVYEQYF
CDR3 DNA: TGTGCCAGCAGCCCGCGGGACCTCGTCTACGAGCAGTACTTC